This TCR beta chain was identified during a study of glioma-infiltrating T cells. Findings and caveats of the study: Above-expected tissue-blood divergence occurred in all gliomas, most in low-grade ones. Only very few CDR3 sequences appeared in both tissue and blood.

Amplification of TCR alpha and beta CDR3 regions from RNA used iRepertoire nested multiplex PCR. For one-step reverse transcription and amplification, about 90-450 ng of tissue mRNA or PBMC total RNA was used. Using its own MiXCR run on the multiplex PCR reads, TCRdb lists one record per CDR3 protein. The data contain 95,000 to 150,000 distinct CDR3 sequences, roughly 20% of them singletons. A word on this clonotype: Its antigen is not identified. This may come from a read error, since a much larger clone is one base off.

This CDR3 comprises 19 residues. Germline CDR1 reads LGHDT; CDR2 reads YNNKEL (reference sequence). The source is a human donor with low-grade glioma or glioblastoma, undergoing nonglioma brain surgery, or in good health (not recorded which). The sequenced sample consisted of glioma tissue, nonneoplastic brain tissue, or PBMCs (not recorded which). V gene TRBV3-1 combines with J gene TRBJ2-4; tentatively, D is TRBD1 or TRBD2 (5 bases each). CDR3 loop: CASSQRAFRHGDAENIQHF. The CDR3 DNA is TGTGCCAGCAGCCAAAGAGCTTTCCGTCATGGGGACGCCGAAAACATTCAGCACTTC.